This T cell receptor (beta chain) comes out of a study of cytomegalovirus exposure and HLA in healthy donors. The V segment lost 2 bases and the J segment 4 bases; nucleotides outside the gene matches: 10. This CDR3 has 16 residues. CDR1 and CDR2 (germline): MNHEY, SVGAGI. The PCR made use of 60 Vbeta and 13 Jbeta primers. Measured with immunoSEQ multiplex PCR; TCRdb has only the in-frame clones, and not every one. The sample holds roughly 150,000 clones; 82% are singletons and the top ten take 3% to 3.5%. The V call is TRBV6-5, the J call TRBJ1-2, with 7 nucleotides matching TRBD1. This TCR came from a male donor in good health and CMV-seronegative. The sequenced sample consisted of PBMCs. CDR3 coding DNA: TGTGCCAGCAGTTACGTTGGGGCAGGGGGTTTCTATGGCTACACCTTC. Translating gives CASSYVGAGGFYGYTF.